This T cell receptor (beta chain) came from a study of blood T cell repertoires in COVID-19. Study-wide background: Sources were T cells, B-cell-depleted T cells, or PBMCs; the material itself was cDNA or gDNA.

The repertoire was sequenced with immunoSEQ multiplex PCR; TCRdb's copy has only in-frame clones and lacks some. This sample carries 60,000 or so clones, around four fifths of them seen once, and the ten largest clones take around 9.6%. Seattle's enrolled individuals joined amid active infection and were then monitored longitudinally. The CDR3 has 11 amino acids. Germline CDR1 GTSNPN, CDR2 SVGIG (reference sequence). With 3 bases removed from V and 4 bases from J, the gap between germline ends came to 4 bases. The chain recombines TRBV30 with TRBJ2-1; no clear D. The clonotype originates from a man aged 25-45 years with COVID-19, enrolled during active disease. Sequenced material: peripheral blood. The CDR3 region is CAWRQYNEQFF. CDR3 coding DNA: TGTGCCTGGAGACAGTACAATGAGCAGTTCTTC.